Sequencing of this T cell receptor beta chain was carried out in a study of vaccination effects on CD4 cells after COVID-19. This table comes from immunoSEQ multiplex PCR, and its TCRdb copy is limited to in-frame clones, with some not included. The data hold tens of thousands of clones, with roughly three fifths observed a single time. With 3 bases removed from V and 0 bases from J, the gap between germline ends came to 16 bases. Germline CDR1 is GTSNPN and CDR2 is SVGIG (reference sequence). The CDR3 totals 16 residues. General study results and limits: Vaccine- and infection-induced clones showed marked clonal contraction late following vaccination.

Following a roughly 9-day culture, CD4+ T cells were purified. Concerning this clone itself: What it binds is not known.

The sequencing here drew on CD4+ T cells from PBMCs cultured without peptide, taken before COVID-19 vaccination. The clonotype was recovered from a human donor who received a COVID-19 vaccine. This sequence joins TRBV30 and TRBJ2-3; D is perhaps TRBD2 (7 bases). The CDR3 DNA is TGTGCCTGGAGCGCGGGGGCCCCTACTAGCACAGATACGCAGTATTTT. Protein product: CAWSAGAPTSTDTQYF.